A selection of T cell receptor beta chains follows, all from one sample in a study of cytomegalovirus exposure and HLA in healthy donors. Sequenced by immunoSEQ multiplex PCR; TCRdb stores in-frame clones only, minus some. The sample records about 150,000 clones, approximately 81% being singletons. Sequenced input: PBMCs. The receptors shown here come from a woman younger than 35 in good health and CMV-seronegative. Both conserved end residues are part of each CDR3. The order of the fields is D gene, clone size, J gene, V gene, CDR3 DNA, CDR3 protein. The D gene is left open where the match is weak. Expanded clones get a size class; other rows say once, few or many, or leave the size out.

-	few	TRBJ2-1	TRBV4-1	TGCGCCAGCAGCAGGGGGTTTAACAATGAGCAGTTCTTC	CASSRGFNNEQFF
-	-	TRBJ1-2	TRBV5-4	TGTGCCACCGGAGAGGGAGGCTATGGCTACACCTTC	CATGEGGYGYTF
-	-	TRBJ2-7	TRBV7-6	TGTGCCAGCAGCTTAGCATCCGACAGGTCTTACGAGCAGTACTTC	CASSLASDRSYEQYF
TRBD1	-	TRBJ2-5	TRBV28	TGTGCCAGCAGTTCCACGACAGGGCCCTTATGGGAGACCCAGTACTTC	CASSSTTGPLWETQYF
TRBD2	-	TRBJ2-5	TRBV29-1	TGCAGCGCCGTAGAGCGGGATAGGACGGAGACCCAGTACTTC	CSAVERDRTETQYF
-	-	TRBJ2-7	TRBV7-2	TGTGCCAGCAGTTTCGGGGGTACCTACGAGCAGTACTTC	CASSFGGTYEQYF
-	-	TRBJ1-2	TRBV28	TGTGCCAGCAGTTTAATGATGGGCCAGCCTAACTATGGCTACACCTTC	CASSLMMGQPNYGYTF
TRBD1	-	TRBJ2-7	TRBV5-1	TGCGCCAGCAGCTTGCAGGGGGTCAACGAGCAGTACTTC	CASSLQGVNEQYF
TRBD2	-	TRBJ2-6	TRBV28	TGTGCCAGCAGCGCTGGGGGGGATGGTGGGGCCAACGTCCTGACTTTC	CASSAGGDGGANVLTF
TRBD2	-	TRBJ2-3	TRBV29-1	TGCAGCGTGACGACTAGCGGTTACACAGATACGCAGTATTTT	CSVTTSGYTDTQYF
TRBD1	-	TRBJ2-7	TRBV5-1	TGCGCCAGCAGCCGGGACAGGGGCTACGAGCAGTACTTC	CASSRDRGYEQYF
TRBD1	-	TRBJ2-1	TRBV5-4	TGTGCCAGCAACCCGGCCGGGACAGAGTCCTACAATGAGCAGTTCTTC	CASNPAGTESYNEQFF
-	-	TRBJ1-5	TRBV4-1	TGCGCCAGCAGCCAAGTCGGCAGGGGCAGACAGCCCCAGCATTTT	CASSQVGRGRQPQHF
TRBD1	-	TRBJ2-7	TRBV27	TGTGCCAGCAGTTTGACAGGGGGCTGGTACGAGCAGTACTTC	CASSLTGGWYEQYF
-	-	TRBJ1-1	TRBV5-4	TGTGCCAGCAGCATAGCAGGGGTTGGGACTGAAGCTTTCTTT	CASSIAGVGTEAFF
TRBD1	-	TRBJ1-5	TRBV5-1	TGCGCCAGCAGCCCCGGGACAGATAATCAGCCCCAGCATTTT	CASSPGTDNQPQHF
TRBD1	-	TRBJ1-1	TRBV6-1	TGTGCCAGCAGTGAAGCCGGCGGGACAGGGCCGGCTGGTGGTATCTTT	CASSEAGGTGPAGGIF
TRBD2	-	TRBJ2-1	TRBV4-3	TGCGCCAGCAGCCAAGGAATAGCGGGGGTTGAGTGGAATGAGCAGTTCTTC	CASSQGIAGVEWNEQFF
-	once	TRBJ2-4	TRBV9	TGTGCCAGCAGCCAAGGCGGGGAGAGGAACATTCAGTACTTC	CASSQGGERNIQYF
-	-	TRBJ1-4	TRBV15	TGTGCCACCAGCAGGACTGCAACTAATGAAAAACTGTTTTTT	CATSRTATNEKLFF
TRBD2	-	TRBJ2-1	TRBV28	TGTGCCAGCAGTACCGGCGGTAGCGGGAGCGTAAATGAGCAGTTCTTC	CASSTGGSGSVNEQFF
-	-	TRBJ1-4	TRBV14	TGTGCCAGCAGCCAGCGGGGGGGAGAATCTCGGAGGTTTTTT	CASSQRGGESRRFF
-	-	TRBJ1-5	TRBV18	TGTGCCAGCTCATCGGACAGAGGGTATCAGCCCCAGCATTTT	CASSSDRGYQPQHF
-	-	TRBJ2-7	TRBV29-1	TGCAGCGTTGGAGGCTTCGAGCAGTACTTC	CSVGGFEQYF